Listed below are T cell receptor beta chains from one sample, sequenced in a study of T cell responses to AZD1222 COVID-19 vaccine. TCRdb keeps only in-frame clones here, not all; method: immunoSEQ multiplex PCR. This sample yields over 95,000 clones, of which around 90% are seen a single time; about 13% belongs to the top ten. Sequenced here: peripheral blood, sampled on day 0 of AZD1222 vaccination. These receptors originate from an adult in good health. Each CDR3 is given without its conserved first and last residue.

TRBV11-2	TRBJ1-1	ASSLNEGEAF
TRBV29-1	TRBJ2-2	SVRNTGELF
TRBV4-1	TRBJ1-4	ASSQPRGSSEKLF
TRBV7-3	TRBJ2-4	ASSLTGRGIQY
TRBV19	TRBJ1-1	ASSVRVNTEAF
TRBV5-4	TRBJ2-7	ASSLGTEQY
TRBV6-5	TRBJ2-1	ASAQEKYNEQF
TRBV7-9	TRBJ1-2	ASSQGSGGGYGYT
TRBV27	TRBJ2-3	ASSTGDRDVSTDTQY
TRBV6-2/TRBV6-3	TRBJ2-7	ASTPLGSGTYEQY
TRBV10-2	TRBJ2-7	ASGQADRNEQY
TRBV7-9	TRBJ1-6	ASSFGGGNSSPLH
TRBV18	TRBJ1-5	ASSPSGGLNQPQH
TRBV7-3	TRBJ2-1	ASSPRTSGTSEQF
TRBV19	TRBJ2-1	ASGGFEQF
TRBV7-6	TRBJ2-7	ASSLASYKESNEQY
TRBV21-1	TRBJ2-7	ASSIGANHYEQY
TRBV6-5	TRBJ1-3	ASSYSRNTIY
TRBV7-2	TRBJ2-7	ASSFSPMTSPLYEQY
TRBV30	TRBJ1-2	AWSAVGANYGYT
TRBV5-1	TRBJ1-1	ASSAQGLGDTEAF
TRBV27	TRBJ2-2	ASSFPGGELF
TRBV6-2/TRBV6-3	TRBJ2-2	ASSYETGLAGVTGELF
TRBV7-2	TRBJ1-1	ASSPDSYTEAF
TRBV6-1	TRBJ1-5	ASSESSNQPQH
TRBV19	TRBJ1-1	ASSPEAIPNTEAF
TRBV9	TRBJ1-2	ASSVEGTAYGYT
TRBV18	TRBJ2-2	ASSPPSGLPGELF
TRBV30	TRBJ1-4	AWFRGVNEKLF
TRBV6-4	TRBJ1-6	ASSKENTAPLH
TRBV5-8	TRBJ1-2	ASGEGYGYT
TRBV5-1	TRBJ2-5	ASSFLTNTGRETQY
TRBV4-1	TRBJ2-7	ASSQDHRGSYEQY
TRBV9	TRBJ2-2	ASSPQTGTATGELF
TRBV28	TRBJ1-5	ASSSPGGGKNQPQH
TRBV19	TRBJ2-1	ASSPRDRVNNEQF
TRBV6-5	TRBJ1-5	ATRAGDQPQH
TRBV3-1/TRBV3-2	TRBJ2-3	ASSHGAGTDTQY
TRBV11-1	TRBJ1-1	ASSSWVGTEAF
TRBV18	TRBJ1-2	ASSPAFSGEGGYT
TRBV27	TRBJ2-7	ASSRDRGYEQY
TRBV18	TRBJ1-5	ASSPFPGQYSNQPQH
TRBV28	TRBJ2-1	ASSLVAEPSNEQF
TRBV11-2	TRBJ1-6	ASSSTLSSYNSPLH
TRBV4-2	TRBJ2-5	ASSQGNFQETQY